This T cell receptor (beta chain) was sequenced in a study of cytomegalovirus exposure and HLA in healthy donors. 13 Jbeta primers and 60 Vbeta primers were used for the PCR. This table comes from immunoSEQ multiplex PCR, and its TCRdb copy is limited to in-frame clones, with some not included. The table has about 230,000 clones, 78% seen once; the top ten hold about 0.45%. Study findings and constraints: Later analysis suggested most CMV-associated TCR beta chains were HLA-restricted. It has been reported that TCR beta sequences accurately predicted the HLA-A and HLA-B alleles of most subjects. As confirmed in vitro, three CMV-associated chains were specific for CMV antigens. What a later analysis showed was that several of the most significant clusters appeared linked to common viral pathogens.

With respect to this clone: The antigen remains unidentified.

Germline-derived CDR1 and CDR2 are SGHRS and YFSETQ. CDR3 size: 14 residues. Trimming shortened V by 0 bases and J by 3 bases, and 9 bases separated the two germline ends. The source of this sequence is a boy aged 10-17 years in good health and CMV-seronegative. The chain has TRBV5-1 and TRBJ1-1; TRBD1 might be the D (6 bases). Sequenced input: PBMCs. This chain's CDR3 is CASSLAGAHTEAFF. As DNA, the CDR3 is TGCGCCAGCAGCTTGGCAGGGGCGCACACTGAAGCTTTCTTT.